The 26 T cell receptor beta chains given below trace back to one sample, sequenced in a study of identical twins. TCRdb reprocessed the 5' RACE reads via MiXCR and lists one record per CDR3 protein. The sample contains 520,000 or so distinct CDR3 sequences, approximately 22% of which appear only once. These data also featured in a second study, about T cells expressing NK-cell markers.

Sequencing was performed on CD4+ T cells sorted from blood. These receptors were taken from a woman between 18 and 29 years old in good health.

V usage is TRBV6-5 and J usage is TRBJ2-7, with 7 nucleotides matching TRBD2. This CDR3 contains 15 residues. CDR1 is MNHEY, CDR2 SVGAGI, per germline. Trimming took 4 bases from V and 0 from J; bases not matched to a gene: 6. CDR3 nucleotide sequence: TGTGCCAGCAGTTTTACTAGCGCCGCCTCCTACGAGCAGTACTTC. Amino acid sequence: CASSFTSAASYEQYF.

The V call is TRBV19, the J call TRBJ2-5, with 11 bases matching TRBD1. J lost 2 bases, V lost 5 bases, and 4 bases had no gene match. The germline V gene encodes CDR1 LNHDA and CDR2 SQIVND (reference sequence). CDR3 length: 15 residues. The CDR3 nucleotides read TGTGCCAGTAGTCACCGGGACAGGGGGCAAGAGACCCAGTACTTC. Translating it yields CASSHRDRGQETQYF. Looking up the rest from reference TRBV19 and TRBJ2-5 gives the full variable domain: DGGITQSPKYLFRKEGQNVTLSCEQNLNHDAMYWYRQDPGQGLRLIYYSQIVNDFQKGDIAEGYSVSREKKESFPLTVTSAQKNPTAFYLCASSHRDRGQETQYFGPGTRLLVL.

The V and J genes are TRBV9 and TRBJ2-3; 13 bases map to TRBD2. CDR3 length: 16 residues. The germline V gene has CDR1 SGDLS and CDR2 YYNGEE. J lost 2 bases, V lost 4 bases, and 4 bases had no gene match. CDR3 sequence reads: CASSSGTSGATDTQYF. The CDR3 DNA follows: TGTGCCAGCAGCTCCGGGACTAGCGGGGCCACAGATACGCAGTATTTT.

This sequence joins TRBV20-1 and TRBJ2-1; no firm D call. V dropped 6 bases and J dropped 8 bases, with 20 bases sitting between them. The CDR3 extends over 14 amino acids. CDR1 DFQATT and CDR2 SNEGSKA come from the germline V gene (reference sequence). This chain's CDR3 is CSAHEPHFDDEQFF. The CDR3 coding sequence is TGCAGTGCCCACGAGCCCCATTTTGACGATGAGCAGTTCTTC.

This clonotype was detected a few times. The chain recombines TRBV5-5 with TRBJ2-6, with no clear D. CDR1 is SGHKS, CDR2 YYEKEE, per germline (reference sequence). The CDR3 has 17 amino acids. Trimming took 0 bases from V and 3 from J, leaving 13 bases between them. The CDR3 DNA reads as TGTGCCAGCAGCTTGGAGTTATTGGCCTTTGGGGCCAACGTCCTGACTTTC. This codes for CASSLELLAFGANVLTF.

The rearrangement joins TRBV4-3 to TRBJ2-5, with 8 bases lining up with TRBD1. Trimming at V came to 2 bases and at J to 5 bases, leaving 7 bases not matched to a gene. CDR3 length: 15 residues. Germline loops: CDR1 LGHNA, CDR2 YSLEER. CDR3 nucleotides: TGCGCCAGCAGCCAATCGGACAGGGAGTCGGAGACCCAGTACTTC. Translation: CASSQSDRESETQYF.

In this sample, this clonotype turned up many times. In DNA, the CDR3 is TGCAGCGTTGAAAAAGAAAAACTGTTTTTT. Encoded protein: CSVEKEKLFF. The chain links TRBV29-1 to TRBJ1-4; D unresolved. With 2 bases removed from V and 8 bases from J, the gap between germline ends came to 3 bases. From germline, CDR1 is SQVTM and CDR2 ANQGSEA. The CDR3 is 10 residues long.

There are many counts of this clonotype. The chain recombines TRBV20-1 with TRBJ2-3; D may be TRBD2 (5 bases). Germline V gives CDR1 DFQATT, CDR2 SNEGSKA (reference sequence). V dropped 4 bases and J dropped 2 bases, with 13 bases sitting between them. This CDR3 is 14 amino acids long. CDR3 loop: CSATTTPSTDTQYF. CDR3 bases: TGCAGTGCTACGACTACCCCTTCCACAGATACGCAGTATTTT.

This clonotype was picked up a small number of times. This chain uses TRBV20-1 with TRBJ2-2, with no clear D. The germline CDR1 and CDR2 sequences are DFQATT and SNEGSKA (reference sequence). Trimming removed 3 bases at V and 5 bases at J, with 4 bases between. The CDR3 spans 11 residues. The CDR3 loop is CSARDTGELFF. Here the CDR3 DNA reads TGCAGTGCTAGGGATACCGGGGAGCTGTTTTTT.

This clonotype came up a few times. The CDR3: CASSLETGSEAFF. As DNA, the CDR3 is TGTGCCAGCAGCTTGGAAACAGGGTCCGAAGCTTTCTTT. The genes are TRBV5-6 and TRBJ1-1, with D maybe TRBD1 (6 bases). The CDR3 spans 13 residues. Trimming cost V 0 bases and J 8 bases, with 11 bases left between them. CDR1 and CDR2 (germline): SGHDT, YYEEEE.

The chain carries TRBV12-3 or TRBV12-4 and TRBJ1-2; tentative D call: TRBD1 (5 bases). The length of the CDR3 is 13 residues. V gave up 6 bases and J gave up 4 bases, with 12 bases separating them. CDR3: CASSLMRGYGYTF. The CDR3 coding sequence is TGTGCCAGCAGCCTGATGAGGGGCTATGGCTACACCTTC.

This clonotype turned up a few times. The chain carries TRBV20-1 and TRBJ2-1, with D possibly matching TRBD2 (5 bases). The CDR3 contains 13 residues. Trimming pared 6 bases from V and 7 bases from J, leaving 16 bases between. Germline V lookup: CDR1 DFQATT, CDR2 SNEGSKA (reference sequence). In DNA, the CDR3 is TGCAGTGCACTCAGAGGAGCGGAGAATGAGCAGTTCTTC. Translating gives CSALRGAENEQFF.

This clonotype was detected only once. Here the CDR3 reads CASSLHSLMTSEETQYF. The DNA for the CDR3 is TGTGCCAGCAGTTTACACTCTCTTATGACTAGCGAAGAGACCCAGTACTTC. This chain connects TRBV27 to TRBJ2-5, with 8 positions matching TRBD2. Germline V gene lookup returns CDR1 MNHEY and CDR2 SMNVEV (reference sequence). The CDR3 has 17 amino acids. The V segment lost 2 bases and the J segment 3 bases; nucleotides outside the gene matches: 11.

The chain is built from TRBV20-1 and TRBJ2-5; TRBD1 matches 8 bases. The J segment lost 2 bases and the V segment lost 4 bases, leaving 3 bases of the junction unmatched. The CDR3 extends over 13 amino acids. Germline CDR1 is DFQATT and CDR2 is SNEGSKA (reference sequence). As DNA, the CDR3 is TGCAGTGCTATCCGGGACAGGCAAGAGACCCAGTACTTC. It translates to CSAIRDRQETQYF.

This clonotype showed up many times. V usage is TRBV12-3 or TRBV12-4 and J usage is TRBJ2-1; 9 bases fit TRBD2. This CDR3 contains 17 residues. The V and J ends lost 6 bases and 2 bases, in that order; junction bases with no gene match: 11. The DNA of the CDR3 is TGTGCCAGCAGGCTCACCCTAGCGGGGATGACCTACAATGAGCAGTTCTTC. It is translated as CASRLTLAGMTYNEQFF.

The V call is TRBV6-5, the J call TRBJ1-1; 8 nucleotides agree with TRBD1. V lost 0 bases and J lost 1; bases outside the gene matches: 4. CDR3 length: 16 residues. Germline V gene lookup returns CDR1 MNHEY and CDR2 SVGAGI. The CDR3 is CASSYSTGAPNTEAFF. CDR3 nucleotide sequence: TGTGCCAGCAGTTACTCGACAGGGGCCCCGAACACTGAAGCTTTCTTT.

This clonotype was seen a handful of times. The chain carries TRBV15 and TRBJ2-7; TRBD2 is a possible D gene (6 bases). Per the germline V gene, CDR1 is LNHNV and CDR2 is YYDKDF (reference sequence). The CDR3 consists of 14 residues. Trimming took 1 base from V and 1 from J, leaving 8 bases between them. CDR3 residues: CATSRAGGSYEQYF. The CDR3 DNA follows: TGTGCCACCAGCAGAGCTGGGGGGTCCTACGAGCAGTACTTC.

The rearrangement uses TRBV7-8 and TRBJ2-5, with D unclear. Germline V gives CDR1 SGHVS, CDR2 FQNEAQ. The V and J ends lost 1 base and 3 bases respectively, with 12 bases between them. The CDR3 spans 15 residues. CDR3 nucleotides: TGTGCCAGCAGCTTAGTTTTCGTCCGAGAAGAGACCCAGTACTTC. Protein product: CASSLVFVREETQYF.

This clonotype was counted between two and nine times. The chain recombines TRBV20-1 with TRBJ2-1, with D perhaps TRBD2 (6 bases). The V gene lost 4 bases and the J gene lost 6 bases, with 13 bases spanning the gap. The length of the CDR3 is 13 residues. Per the germline V gene, CDR1 is DFQATT and CDR2 is SNEGSKA (reference sequence). The CDR3 loop is CSAIFGGVNEQFF. The CDR3 DNA is TGCAGTGCTATTTTCGGAGGGGTCAATGAGCAGTTCTTC.

This clonotype was seen only a few times. The chain has TRBV15 and TRBJ2-2; 15 nucleotides line up with TRBD2. The CDR3 sequence is 18 residues long. The germline V gene encodes CDR1 LNHNV and CDR2 YYDKDF (reference sequence). The junction had 6 bases not matched to a gene; V was cut back by 0 bases and J by 7 bases. The CDR3 here is CATSRDRTSGRVGGELFF. The CDR3 region has the DNA TGTGCCACCAGCAGAGATAGGACTAGCGGGAGGGTTGGCGGGGAGCTGTTTTTT.

In its sample, this clonotype was seen a few times. A much larger clone lies one base from this, so it may be a read error. V is TRBV7-3 and J is TRBJ2-1; tentative D call: TRBD1 (5 bases). The germline V gene has CDR1 SGHTA and CDR2 FQGTGA. V dropped 4 bases and J dropped 7 bases, with 8 bases sitting between them. The CDR3 has 12 amino acids. The CDR3 sequence: CASSSAGNEQFF. CDR3 nucleotide sequence: TGTGCCAGCAGCTCCGCAGGGAATGAGCAGTTCTTC. The full variable domain, rest sourced from reference TRBV7-3 and TRBJ2-1, is GAGVSQTPSNKVTEKGKYVELRCDPISGHTALYWYRQSLGQGPEFLIYFQGTGAADDSGLPNDRFFAVRPEGSVSTLKIQRTERGDSAVYLCASSSAGNEQFFGPGTRLTVL.

This clonotype has only a few counts. The rearrangement joins TRBV20-1 to TRBJ1-6; unclear D gene. The CDR3 loop spans 16 amino acids. V was clipped by 7 bases and J by 5 bases, with 21 bases between them. Germline loops: CDR1 DFQATT, CDR2 SNEGSKA (reference sequence). DNA of the CDR3: TGCAGTGTTAAGAGAGGCATCAACTCAAATAATTCACCCCTCCACTTT. This gives the protein CSVKRGINSNNSPLHF.

This clonotype turned up a few times. The chain combines TRBV12-5 with TRBJ2-7, with D possibly being TRBD2 (5 bases). The CDR3 totals 15 residues. The V end was cut by 2 bases, the J end by 3 bases, with 14 bases between. CDR1 LGHNT and CDR2 FRNRAP come from the germline V gene. In DNA, the CDR3 is TGTGCTAGTGGTTTGCCCCTGGAGGCCCACTACGAGCAGTACTTC. Its translation: CASGLPLEAHYEQYF. Combining the CDR3 with reference TRBV12-5 and TRBJ2-7 gives the whole variable domain DARVTQTPRHKVTEMGQEVTMRCQPILGHNTVFWYRQTMMQGLELLAYFRNRAPLDDSGMPKDRFSAEMPDATLATLKIQPSEPRDSAVYFCASGLPLEAHYEQYFGPGTRLTVT.

Ten or more counts support this clonotype. The chain couples TRBV7-9 to TRBJ1-5; maybe TRBD1 (6 bases). The ends were cut back, 1 base at V and 7 bases at J, with 20 bases in the middle. From germline, CDR1 is SEHNR and CDR2 FQNEAQ (reference sequence). The CDR3 is 17 amino acids. CDR3 nucleotides: TGTGCCAGCAGCTTAGGTCCCGAAGGGGGGAACAGGCAGCCCCAGCATTTT. Its protein product is CASSLGPEGGNRQPQHF.

The table lists this clonotype with a few counts. The rearrangement links TRBV2 to TRBJ2-7; TRBD1 aligns across 10 bases. Germline assignment: CDR1 SNHLY and CDR2 FYNNEI. CDR3 length equals 13 residues. Germline trimming cut 6 bases from V and 6 bases from J; bases unmatched to any gene: 5. CDR3 in DNA: TGTGCCAGCAGGGGGACAGGGGAGGGCGAGCAGTACTTC. Translation: CASRGTGEGEQYF.

J is TRBJ1-1 and V is TRBV11-3; the D is unclear. The V gene's germline CDR1 is SGHNT and CDR2 YENEEA. The CDR3 has 16 amino acids. Trimming removed 5 bases from V and 4 bases from J, with 20 bases in between. CDR3 DNA: TGTGCCAGCAGCCCCTCTGGCGTTTACAGCGGCACTGAAGCTTTCTTT. Residues: CASSPSGVYSGTEAFF. Full variable domain (remainder filled in from reference TRBV11-3 and TRBJ1-1): EAGVVQSPRYKIIEKKQPVAFWCNPISGHNTLYWYLQNLGQGPELLIRYENEEAVDDSQLPKDRFSAERLKGVDSTLKIQPAELGDSAVYLCASSPSGVYSGTEAFFGQGTRLTVV.